The clone carrying this TCR beta chain was counted between two and nine times. The antigen remains unidentified. Among the donors, all were Caucasian adults who lived in Nashville, Tennessee. The V end lost 0 bases, the J end lost 4 bases, and 12 bases lay between the germline ends. There are 15 residues in the CDR3. Germline-derived CDR1 and CDR2 are SGHNT and YYREEE (reference sequence). The data are from a study of shared clonotypes between healthy human individuals. General observations from the study: Sampling included only blood; tissue repertoires likely differ. Depth of sequencing was expected to influence donor clonotype sharing.

Unsorted PBMC DNA was sequenced on ten immunoSEQ deep assay plates. Some clones are missing from TCRdb's copy, which holds only in-frame ones; the method was immunoSEQ multiplex PCR. This table holds roughly 500,000 clones, about four fifths found once. The sequenced sample consisted of PBMCs. The clonotype comes from a woman between 40 and 55 years old in good health. Some clones in this sample may be carry-over from other donors' samples. The V call is TRBV5-4, the J call TRBJ2-3, with a tentative D call TRBD2 (6 bases). The CDR3 bases are TGTGCCAGCAGCTTGGATGGGGCGGGGTCAGATACGCAGTATTTT. This codes for CASSLDGAGSDTQYF.